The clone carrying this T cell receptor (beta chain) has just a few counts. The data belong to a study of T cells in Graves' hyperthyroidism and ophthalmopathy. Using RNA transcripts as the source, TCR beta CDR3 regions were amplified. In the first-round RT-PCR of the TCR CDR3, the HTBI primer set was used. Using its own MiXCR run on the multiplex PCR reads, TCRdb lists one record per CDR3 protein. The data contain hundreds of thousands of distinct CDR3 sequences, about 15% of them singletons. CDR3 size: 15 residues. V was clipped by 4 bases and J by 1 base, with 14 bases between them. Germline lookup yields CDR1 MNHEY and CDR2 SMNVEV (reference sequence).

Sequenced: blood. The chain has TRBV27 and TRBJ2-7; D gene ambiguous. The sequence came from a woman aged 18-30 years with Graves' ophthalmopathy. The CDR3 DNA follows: TGTGCCAGCAGTTATGGCGCACCTGCTTCCTACGAGCAGTACTTC. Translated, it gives CASSYGAPASYEQYF.